A selection of T cell receptor beta chains follows, all from one sample in a study of vaccination and CD4 T cells after COVID-19. The antigens these receptors bind are not known. TCRdb re-analysed the PCR reads in MiXCR, keeping a single row per CDR3 protein. This sample carries under 15,000 distinct CDR3 sequences, around half of them seen once, and the ten largest clones take 16%. Material for sequencing was CD4+ T cells from blood, cultured in vitro. The source is a human donor who had recovered from COVID-19. Both conserved end residues are part of each CDR3. Fields, in order: V gene, clone size, J gene, D gene, CDR3 protein, CDR3 DNA. A D gene is named only where the DNA matches it firmly. Only some rows state a clone size, as once, few, many or a class for expanded clones.

V gene: TRBV6-1; clone size: few; J gene: TRBJ2-2; D gene: .; CDR3 protein: CASTVLLNTGELFF; CDR3 DNA: TGTGCCAGCACTGTGTTGCTGAACACCGGGGAGCTGTTTTTT
V gene: TRBV7-9; clone size: .; J gene: TRBJ2-3; D gene: .; CDR3 protein: CASSLYVGYQSTDTQYF; CDR3 DNA: TGTGCCAGCAGCTTATACGTTGGCTACCAAAGCACAGATACGCAGTATTTT
V gene: TRBV19; clone size: few; J gene: TRBJ2-3; D gene: TRBD2; CDR3 protein: CASSIDKRDRYF; CDR3 DNA: TGTGCCAGTAGTATAGATAAGCGGGACCGGTATTTT
V gene: TRBV15; clone size: few; J gene: TRBJ2-5; D gene: TRBD1; CDR3 protein: CATSRDRTGSSFEETQYF; CDR3 DNA: TGTGCCACCAGCAGAGATAGGACAGGGAGTTCCTTCGAGGAGACCCAGTACTTC
V gene: TRBV2; clone size: .; J gene: TRBJ2-7; D gene: TRBD1; CDR3 protein: CASKPRQGTYEQYF; CDR3 DNA: TGTGCCAGCAAGCCGCGACAGGGGACCTACGAGCAGTACTTC
V gene: TRBV15; clone size: .; J gene: TRBJ1-6; D gene: .; CDR3 protein: CATSSLIPDESGNSPLHF; CDR3 DNA: TGTGCCACCAGCAGTTTAATTCCCGATGAGTCGGGCAATTCACCCCTCCACTTT
V gene: TRBV20-1; clone size: .; J gene: TRBJ2-5; D gene: .; CDR3 protein: CSARDGLKETQYF; CDR3 DNA: TGCAGTGCTAGAGATGGTCTAAAAGAGACCCAGTACTTC
V gene: TRBV27; clone size: .; J gene: TRBJ2-6; D gene: .; CDR3 protein: CASSLVNVLTF; CDR3 DNA: TGTGCCAGCAGTCTAGTCAACGTCCTGACTTTC
V gene: TRBV20-1; clone size: .; J gene: TRBJ2-1; D gene: TRBD2; CDR3 protein: CSARSGLAGGWRPYNEQFF; CDR3 DNA: TGCAGTGCTAGATCCGGACTAGCGGGAGGGTGGAGGCCCTACAATGAGCAGTTCTTC
V gene: TRBV7-3; clone size: .; J gene: TRBJ2-7; D gene: .; CDR3 protein: CASSIGAGQGEQYF; CDR3 DNA: TGTGCCAGCAGCATCGGGGCGGGACAAGGCGAGCAGTACTTC
V gene: TRBV6-1; clone size: .; J gene: TRBJ1-6; D gene: .; CDR3 protein: CASSPGGYNNSPLHF; CDR3 DNA: TGTGCCAGCAGCCCCGGGGGCTACAATAATTCACCCCTCCACTTT
V gene: TRBV12-3/TRBV12-4; clone size: .; J gene: TRBJ2-7; D gene: .; CDR3 protein: CASSRGAYEQYF; CDR3 DNA: TGTGCCAGCAGCCGAGGGGCTTACGAGCAGTACTTC
V gene: TRBV20-1; clone size: .; J gene: TRBJ2-5; D gene: .; CDR3 protein: CSARDFGEETQYF; CDR3 DNA: TGCAGTGCTAGAGATTTTGGTGAGGAGACCCAGTACTTC
V gene: TRBV4-1; clone size: .; J gene: TRBJ1-1; D gene: TRBD1; CDR3 protein: CASSRIMGQGRSGAFF; CDR3 DNA: TGCGCCAGCAGCCGCATAATGGGACAGGGCCGTAGTGGAGCTTTCTTT
V gene: TRBV6-5; clone size: once; J gene: TRBJ2-7; D gene: .; CDR3 protein: CASSYSRTPYEQYF; CDR3 DNA: TGTGCCAGCAGTTACTCGAGGACTCCCTACGAGCAGTACTTC
V gene: TRBV7-8; clone size: .; J gene: TRBJ2-3; D gene: TRBD2; CDR3 protein: CASSLRSGNTDTQYF; CDR3 DNA: TGTGCCAGCAGCTTACGAAGCGGGAACACAGATACGCAGTATTTT
V gene: TRBV27; clone size: .; J gene: TRBJ1-2; D gene: TRBD1; CDR3 protein: CASSLLGQDYGYTF; CDR3 DNA: TGTGCCAGCAGTTTATTGGGACAGGACTATGGCTACACCTTC
V gene: TRBV7-9; clone size: few; J gene: TRBJ1-1; D gene: TRBD1; CDR3 protein: CASSLPPRGGTEAFF; CDR3 DNA: TGTGCCAGCAGCTTACCGCCCAGGGGGGGGACTGAAGCTTTCTTT
V gene: TRBV7-8; clone size: large; J gene: TRBJ1-6; D gene: TRBD1; CDR3 protein: CASSLADTGGLSPLHF; CDR3 DNA: TGTGCCAGCAGCTTAGCGGATACAGGGGGCCTTTCACCCCTCCACTTT
V gene: TRBV2; clone size: .; J gene: TRBJ1-1; D gene: .; CDR3 protein: CASSGQGGPTEAFF; CDR3 DNA: TGTGCCAGCAGTGGCCAGGGCGGCCCCACTGAAGCTTTCTTT
V gene: TRBV5-3; clone size: .; J gene: TRBJ2-3; D gene: .; CDR3 protein: CASSLLLGSADTQYF; CDR3 DNA: TGTGCCAGCAGCTTGTTATTGGGTTCGGCAGATACGCAGTATTTT
V gene: TRBV6-1; clone size: .; J gene: TRBJ1-5; D gene: .; CDR3 protein: CASSAYSNQPQHF; CDR3 DNA: TGTGCCAGCAGTGCTTACAGCAATCAGCCCCAGCATTTT
V gene: TRBV24-1; clone size: .; J gene: TRBJ2-3; D gene: .; CDR3 protein: CATSDLWADTQYF; CDR3 DNA: TGTGCCACCAGTGATTTGTGGGCAGATACGCAGTATTTT
V gene: TRBV29-1; clone size: .; J gene: TRBJ2-7; D gene: TRBD1; CDR3 protein: CSVGRRPGQGRYEQYF; CDR3 DNA: TGCAGCGTTGGACGGCGTCCGGGACAGGGTAGATACGAGCAGTACTTC
V gene: TRBV20-1; clone size: .; J gene: TRBJ1-2; D gene: .; CDR3 protein: CSATDKNYGYTF; CDR3 DNA: TGCAGTGCTACCGACAAGAACTATGGCTACACCTTC
V gene: TRBV20-1; clone size: few; J gene: TRBJ2-5; D gene: .; CDR3 protein: CSAGKETQYF; CDR3 DNA: TGCAGTGCTGGGAAGGAGACCCAGTACTTC
V gene: TRBV30; clone size: .; J gene: TRBJ1-5; D gene: TRBD1; CDR3 protein: CAWSGTGRDQPQHF; CDR3 DNA: TGTGCCTGGAGCGGGACAGGGCGAGATCAGCCCCAGCATTTT
V gene: TRBV6-4; clone size: .; J gene: TRBJ2-7; D gene: .; CDR3 protein: CASSDSSDSYEQYF; CDR3 DNA: TGTGCCAGCAGTGACTCTAGCGACTCCTACGAGCAGTACTTC
V gene: TRBV20-1; clone size: .; J gene: TRBJ2-1; D gene: TRBD2; CDR3 protein: CSVRGLAGVYEQFF; CDR3 DNA: TGCAGCGTCAGAGGACTAGCGGGAGTGTATGAGCAGTTCTTC
V gene: TRBV19; clone size: .; J gene: TRBJ2-3; D gene: .; CDR3 protein: CASSTGPDTQYF; CDR3 DNA: TGTGCCAGTAGTACCGGTCCAGATACGCAGTATTTT
V gene: TRBV28; clone size: .; J gene: TRBJ2-3; D gene: .; CDR3 protein: CASSPNGRRRTDTQYF; CDR3 DNA: TGTGCCAGCAGTCCCAACGGGCGGCGACGCACAGATACGCAGTATTTT
V gene: TRBV5-6; clone size: .; J gene: TRBJ2-5; D gene: TRBD2; CDR3 protein: CASSLGSGRGETQYF; CDR3 DNA: TGTGCCAGCAGCTTGGGGAGCGGGAGAGGGGAGACCCAGTACTTC
V gene: TRBV20-1; clone size: few; J gene: TRBJ1-5; D gene: .; CDR3 protein: CSAIEGGGQPQHF; CDR3 DNA: TGCAGTGCCATAGAGGGGGGAGGACAGCCCCAGCATTTT
V gene: TRBV20-1; clone size: .; J gene: TRBJ2-1; D gene: .; CDR3 protein: CSASRDSYNEQFF; CDR3 DNA: TGCAGTGCTAGTAGGGACTCCTACAATGAGCAGTTCTTC
V gene: TRBV2; clone size: .; J gene: TRBJ2-7; D gene: TRBD1; CDR3 protein: CASRDRRFSEQYF; CDR3 DNA: TGTGCCAGCAGGGACAGGCGATTTTCCGAGCAGTACTTC
V gene: TRBV10-2; clone size: .; J gene: TRBJ2-7; D gene: .; CDR3 protein: CATNPAGRVSSYEQYF; CDR3 DNA: TGCGCCACCAACCCAGCGGGCAGGGTCAGCTCCTACGAGCAGTACTTC